Listed here are 18 T cell receptor beta chains from one sample, sequenced in a study of blood T cell repertoires in COVID-19 (dated by TCRdb to the early 2020s). The library was generated by the immunoSEQ multiplex PCR assay. In TCRdb, the immuneACCESS table is reduced to in-frame sequences with V and J assigned. These tables do not hold every clone; where another copy was compared, an unresolved V gene accounts for under half, and the others remain unexplained. For this sample the table gives 150,000 to 200,000 clones, of which more than 85% were detected only once. Of the sample, around 1.9% falls within the top ten clones. The specimen sequenced was peripheral blood. The receptors were gathered from a man aged 70 or older with active or convalescent COVID-19.

The count of this clone is one. The gene calls are TRBV6-5 and TRBJ1-4; 9 positions agree with TRBD1. The J segment lost 4 bases and the V segment lost 6 bases, leaving 3 bases of the junction unmatched. Germline-derived CDR1 and CDR2 are MNHEY and SVGAGI. This CDR3 contains 14 residues. CDR3 loop: CASSRDRVNEKLFF. In DNA form, the CDR3 reads TGTGCCAGCAGCCGGGACAGGGTTAATGAAAAACTGTTTTTT.

About this clone itself: Other DNA sequences in the same sample also yield this CDR3. The rearrangement joins TRBV6-5 to TRBJ1-1; D remains unclear. The germline V gene has CDR1 MNHEY and CDR2 SVGAGI. The ends were cut back, 6 bases at V and 5 bases at J, with 10 bases in the middle. The CDR3 runs to 12 residues. The CDR3 nucleotides read TGTGCCAGCAGAGGACCGGGAACTGAAGCTTTCTTT. As protein: CASRGPGTEAFF.

The CDR3 nucleotides read TGTGCCAGCAGCTTACAAGGGACAGGCTCATTGGTGACCCAGTACTTC. Amino acid sequence: CASSLQGTGSLVTQYF. J is TRBJ2-5 and V is TRBV7-7; 8 nucleotides match TRBD1. Germline CDR1 and CDR2: SSHAT and FNYEAQ (reference sequence). The CDR3 covers 16 residues. V shed 2 bases, J shed 7 bases, and the junction held 12 bases outside the gene matches.

This clone was detected many times. The V gene is TRBV6-1, the J gene TRBJ2-3; D is perhaps TRBD2 (6 bases). V lost 3 bases and J 2 bases, leaving 15 bases between the germline ends. Germline CDR1 is MNHNS and CDR2 is SASEGT. The CDR3 is made up of 16 amino acids. CDR3 in DNA: TGTGCCAGCAGTGAGGAGCGGGTTCCCTACACAGATACGCAGTATTTT. The encoded protein is CASSEERVPYTDTQYF.

This sequence joins TRBV27 and TRBJ2-6, with no clear D. Germline V gives CDR1 MNHEY, CDR2 SMNVEV (reference sequence). The CDR3 consists of 14 residues. The V and J ends lost 6 bases and 1 base respectively, with 7 bases between them. CDR3 sequence (DNA): TGTGCCAGCAGACTAATGTCTGGGGCCAACGTCCTGACTTTC. It specifies CASRLMSGANVLTF.

The rearrangement uses TRBV19 and TRBJ1-2; 9 bases agree with TRBD1. The J segment lost 4 bases and the V segment lost 5 bases, leaving 5 bases of the junction unmatched. Germline CDR1 reads LNHDA; CDR2 reads SQIVND (reference sequence). This CDR3 has 14 amino acids. CDR3 coding DNA: TGTGCCAGTAGTCTTCCGGGACAGGGCTATGGCTACACCTTC. It specifies CASSLPGQGYGYTF.

The V and J genes are TRBV27 and TRBJ2-7; TRBD1 matches at 11 bases. Germline values: CDR1 MNHEY, CDR2 SMNVEV (reference sequence). The CDR3 totals 16 residues. The V gene end was trimmed by 4 bases and the J gene end by 6 bases; junction bases not matched to a gene: 11. For the CDR3, the DNA is TGTGCCAGCAGTTCCGTACAAGGGACAGGGGGGGCCGAGCAGTACTTC. It is translated as CASSSVQGTGGAEQYF.

The chain carries TRBV6-5 and TRBJ2-7, with D possibly TRBD1 on 5 matching bases. This CDR3 is built from 14 residues. The ends were cut back, 4 bases at V and 0 bases at J, with 10 bases in the middle. Germline V gene lookup returns CDR1 MNHEY and CDR2 SVGAGI. The CDR3 DNA follows: TGTGCCAGCAGTTTTCAGGGTTCCTCCTACGAGCAGTACTTC. This sequence encodes CASSFQGSSYEQYF.

The chain links TRBV5-4 to TRBJ1-2; TRBD1 matches 8 bases. The CDR3 runs 14 residues. Looked up from germline, CDR1 is SGHNT and CDR2 is YYREEE (reference sequence). Trimming removed 3 bases from V and 4 bases from J; junction bases left unmatched: 5. The CDR3 spells CASSSAGGSYGYTF. CDR3 bases: TGTGCCAGCAGCTCTGCAGGGGGCAGCTATGGCTACACCTTC.

In its sample, this clone was seen a few times. The J gene is TRBJ2-7, the V gene TRBV6-1; TRBD1 agrees at 7 bases. The CDR3 extends over 12 amino acids. From germline, CDR1 is MNHNS and CDR2 SASEGT. V was clipped by 3 bases and J by 6 bases; unmatched bases: 2. CDR3 bases: TGTGCCAGCAGTGAGTGGACAGGCGAGCAGTACTTC. Translating gives CASSEWTGEQYF.

The chain combines TRBV30 with TRBJ1-6; the match to TRBD1 covers 7 bases. Trimming cost V 5 bases and J 7 bases; bases outside gene matches: 11. Germline V gene sequence: CDR1 GTSNPN, CDR2 SVGIG (reference sequence). This CDR3 is 15 amino acids long. CDR3 nucleotides: TGTGCCTGGCGATACACCGGGACAGTAAATTCACCCCTCCACTTT. It translates to CAWRYTGTVNSPLHF. Together with reference TRBV30 and TRBJ1-6, the CDR3 gives the full variable domain: SQTIHQWPATLVQPVGSPLSLECTVEGTSNPNLYWYRQAAGRGLQLLFYSVGIGQISSEVPQNLSASRPQDRQFILSSKKLLLSDSGFYLCAWRYTGTVNSPLHFGNGTRLTVT.

V and J are TRBV3-1 (or the pseudogene TRBV3-2) and TRBJ1-2; 8 nucleotides match TRBD1. The germline V gene encodes CDR1 LGHDT and CDR2 YNNKEL (reference sequence). The CDR3 totals 14 residues. V lost 3 bases, J lost 4 bases, and 4 bases stayed unmatched. The CDR3 DNA follows: TGTGCCAGCAGCCACGCAGACAGGGGCTATGGCTACACCTTC. Protein sequence: CASSHADRGYGYTF.

This chain connects TRBV7-2 to TRBJ1-6; TRBD1 aligns across 7 bases. CDR3 length: 18 amino acids. The V gene's germline CDR1 is SGHTA and CDR2 FQGNSA. After removal of 2 bases from V and 0 bases from J, the junction contained 7 bases not matched to a gene. The CDR3 bases are TGTGCCAGCAGCTTATCACTACAGGGGAGCTCCTATAATTCACCCCTCCACTTT. As protein: CASSLSLQGSSYNSPLHF.

The count of this clone is one. The V and J genes are TRBV6-2 or TRBV6-3 and TRBJ2-4; D is undetermined. The germline V and J ends were trimmed by 5 bases and 6 bases, with 14 bases remaining between them. The CDR3 runs to 14 residues. CDR1 and CDR2 (germline): MNHEY, SVGEGT. The CDR3: CASSLPSRLNIQYF. Written as DNA, the CDR3 is TGTGCCAGCAGTCTACCGAGCAGGTTAAACATTCAGTACTTC.

V gene TRBV4-3 combines with J gene TRBJ2-3, with TRBD1 matching over 9 bases. J gave up 6 bases and V 0 bases, and 1 base lay outside the gene matches. Germline V gene data show CDR1 as LGHNA and CDR2 as YSLEER. The CDR3 has 14 amino acids. The CDR3: CASSQDTGGDTQYF. CDR3 nucleotides: TGCGCCAGCAGCCAAGATACAGGGGGCGATACGCAGTATTTT.

The chain has TRBV2 and TRBJ1-5, with 8 bases fitting TRBD1. The length of the CDR3 is 12 residues. The germline V gene encodes CDR1 SNHLY and CDR2 FYNNEI. V was pared by 6 bases and J by 6 bases, with 1 base of the junction left unmatched. The CDR3 loop is CASRQGVQPQHF. The DNA for the CDR3 is TGTGCCAGCAGACAGGGGGTTCAGCCCCAGCATTTT.

The V call is TRBV13, the J call TRBJ2-2; D gene unclear. V lost 2 bases and J lost 1, with 5 bases in between. The germline V gene encodes CDR1 PRHDT and CDR2 FYEKMQ (reference sequence). The CDR3 has 14 amino acids. The CDR3 loop is CASSLRGNTGELFF. DNA for the CDR3: TGTGCCAGCAGCTTAAGAGGGAACACCGGGGAGCTGTTTTTT.

This chain uses TRBV6-5 with TRBJ2-2; D is uncertain. The CDR3 has 12 amino acids. The V and J ends lost 6 bases and 11 bases respectively, with 13 bases between them. Germline CDR1 MNHEY, CDR2 SVGAGI. CDR3 sequence reads: CASSHPGVELFF. DNA of the CDR3: TGTGCCAGCAGCCACCCCGGTGTCGAGCTGTTTTTT.